This T cell receptor beta chain derives from a study of shared clonotypes between healthy human individuals. This CDR3 is built from 16 residues. In germline, CDR1 is SGHRS, CDR2 YFSETQ. Trimming took 0 bases from V and 1 from J; bases not matched to a gene: 5. The authors divided CD4+ cells into CD45RA+ naive and CD45RA-negative memory subsets. TCRdb's table, derived via immunoSEQ multiplex PCR, lists solely in-frame clones and lacks some. The sample lists about 2.4 million clones; roughly 92% were seen once. Worth noting for this clone: What it binds is unknown. Within the sample, other DNA sequences also encode this same CDR3.

Study outcomes and limitations: A few donors had 4% to 5% of their naive CD4 clonotypes in common. Despite large depth, rarefaction showed incomplete sorted-subset sequencing.

This sequence joins TRBV5-1 and TRBJ1-1; 8 bases match TRBD1. Sequencing used naive CD4+ T cells sorted from blood. The subset here: CD45RA+ positively selected. The TCR was taken from a man younger than 35 in good health. CDR3 residues: CASSLAGGAANTEAFF. The CDR3, as DNA: TGCGCCAGCAGCTTGGCAGGGGGCGCTGCGAACACTGAAGCTTTCTTT.